The 28 T cell receptor beta chains below all came from one sample that was sequenced in a study of blood T cell repertoires in COVID-19. The protocol was immunoSEQ multiplex PCR, while the TCRdb copy is restricted to in-frame clones and leaves out a portion. The table records fewer than 200,000 clones, around 80% of them present only once. The sample consisted of PBMCs or T cells enriched from blood (not recorded which). The receptors come from a woman in her 70s in a cohort exposed to, infected with or recovered from COVID-19 (not recorded which).

V gene TRBV6-6 combines with J gene TRBJ2-7, with 9 bases lining up with TRBD2. Trimming removed 2 bases from V and 4 bases from J; junction bases left unmatched: 6. Germline V gene lookup returns CDR1 MNHNY and CDR2 SVGAGI (reference sequence). The CDR3 is made up of 15 amino acids. CDR3 residues: CASSYGGRGAYEQYF. CDR3 nucleotides: TGTGCCAGCAGTTACGGCGGGAGGGGGGCTTACGAGCAGTACTTC.

The chain links TRBV6-5 to TRBJ1-1; tentative D call: TRBD1 (6 bases). Germline V gene data show CDR1 as MNHEY and CDR2 as SVGAGI. V was shortened by 6 bases and J by 4 bases, with 15 bases between the two germline ends. This CDR3 has 14 amino acids. The CDR3 here is CASRTQGLGTEAFF. In DNA form, the CDR3 reads TGTGCCAGCAGGACACAGGGACTAGGCACTGAAGCTTTCTTT.

The table lists this clone with a few counts. This chain connects TRBV18 to TRBJ1-5, with D unresolved. The length of the CDR3 is 13 residues. Germline values: CDR1 KGHSH, CDR2 LQKENI. The germline V and J ends were trimmed by 6 bases and 4 bases, with 10 bases remaining between them. The CDR3 here is CASSRVPNQPQHF. Here the CDR3 DNA reads TGTGCCAGCTCCCGGGTCCCAAATCAGCCCCAGCATTTT.

J is TRBJ1-1 and V is TRBV30; no definite D call. Germline CDR1 GTSNPN, CDR2 SVGIG (reference sequence). The CDR3 is made up of 13 amino acids. Trimming removed 2 bases from V and 0 bases from J, with 7 bases in between. CDR3 nucleotides: TGTGCCTGGAGTCGAGGGTTGAACACTGAAGCTTTCTTT. This encodes CAWSRGLNTEAFF.

J is TRBJ1-2 and V is TRBV29-1, with D unclear. Between the trimmed V and J ends, which lost 7 bases and 3 bases, there was a span of 12 bases. This CDR3 is built from 12 residues. Germline lookup yields CDR1 SQVTM and CDR2 ANQGSEA. CDR3 amino acids: CSASLQDYGYTF. CDR3 coding DNA: TGCAGCGCGAGCCTCCAGGACTATGGCTACACCTTC.

This clone was seen only a few times. The chain is built from TRBV5-5 and TRBJ1-1, with unresolved D. V lost 1 base and J lost 8, with 18 bases in between. CDR1 is SGHKS, CDR2 YYEKEE, per germline (reference sequence). This CDR3 spans 15 amino acids. As DNA, the CDR3 is TGTGCCAGCAGCTTGCACCGGTTTTCGCATCTAGAAGCTTTCTTT. Protein product: CASSLHRFSHLEAFF.

This clone was seen only a few times. The rearrangement joins TRBV19 to TRBJ1-2, with D possibly TRBD1 on 6 matching bases. Germline V gives CDR1 LNHDA, CDR2 SQIVND (reference sequence). The CDR3 is 13 amino acids. Trimming cost V 1 base and J 6 bases, with 9 bases left between them. CDR3 amino acids: CASSIGSGDGYTF. CDR3 DNA: TGTGCCAGTAGTATAGGATCAGGGGATGGCTACACCTTC.

This chain connects TRBV30 to TRBJ2-2, with D unclear. The length of the CDR3 is 14 residues. Trimming took 1 base from V and 1 from J, leaving 7 bases between them. Germline V gene lookup returns CDR1 GTSNPN and CDR2 SVGIG (reference sequence). The CDR3 loop reads CAWSGERNTGELFF. For the CDR3, the DNA is TGTGCCTGGAGTGGAGAGCGGAACACCGGGGAGCTGTTTTTT.

This chain connects TRBV19 to TRBJ2-2; D is unresolved. Germline values: CDR1 LNHDA, CDR2 SQIVND (reference sequence). The V and J ends lost 5 bases and 5 bases respectively, with 18 bases between them. The CDR3 extends over 16 amino acids. The CDR3 region has the DNA TGTGCCAGTAGTCCCAATCTAGGTTTCGGGACCGGGGAGCTGTTTTTT. Translated, it gives CASSPNLGFGTGELFF.

The chain joins TRBV7-3 to TRBJ2-1; the D gene is possibly TRBD1 (5 bases). From germline, CDR1 is SGHTA and CDR2 FQGTGA. The V end lost 5 bases, the J end lost 10 bases, and 18 bases lay between the germline ends. The CDR3 covers 14 residues. CDR3: CASSPTRGVKEQFF. Written as DNA, the CDR3 is TGTGCCAGCAGCCCCACAAGGGGTGTGAAAGAGCAGTTCTTC.

J is TRBJ1-2 and V is TRBV5-8, with 7 bases fitting TRBD1. The length of the CDR3 is 14 residues. Germline CDR1 and CDR2: SGHTS and YDEGEE. The J segment lost 2 bases and the V segment lost 2 bases, leaving 3 bases of the junction unmatched. DNA of the CDR3: TGTGCCAGCAGCTTCGAGACAGGGAACTATGGCTACACCTTC. Protein product: CASSFETGNYGYTF. The full variable domain, completed using reference TRBV5-8 and TRBJ1-2, is EAGVTQSPTHLIKTRGQQATLRCSPISGHTSVYWYQQALGLGLQFLLWYDEGEERNRGNFPPRFSGRQFPNYSSELNVNALELEDSALYLCASSFETGNYGYTFGSGTRLTVV.

This clone was found a few times. The gene calls are TRBV3-1 (or the pseudogene TRBV3-2) and TRBJ2-1; the match to TRBD2 covers 11 bases. The CDR3 totals 17 residues. Germline loops: CDR1 LGHDT, CDR2 YNNKEL (reference sequence). V trimming: 0 bases; J trimming: 7 bases; junction bases outside the gene matches: 8. Here the CDR3 DNA reads TGTGCCAGCAGCCAAGAAGGAACTAGCGGGAGCCGGAATGAGCAGTTCTTC. Residues: CASSQEGTSGSRNEQFF.

The chain carries TRBV24-1 and TRBJ2-3; 8 bases agree with TRBD2. The V segment lost 4 bases and the J segment 3 bases; nucleotides outside the gene matches: 2. Germline values: CDR1 KGHDR, CDR2 SFDVKD. The CDR3 has 14 residues. The CDR3 coding sequence is TGTGCCACCAGTGAAGCGGGAGTAACAGATACGCAGTATTTT. Translating it yields CATSEAGVTDTQYF.

The chain joins TRBV5-5 to TRBJ1-2; TRBD1 might be the D (6 bases). The CDR3 runs 14 residues. Trimming pared 3 bases from V and 10 bases from J, leaving 19 bases between. Germline CDR1 and CDR2: SGHKS and YYEKEE (reference sequence). The DNA of the CDR3 is TGTGCCAGCAGCTCCACCCGGACAGCTGAGCCCTACACCTTC. Amino acid sequence: CASSSTRTAEPYTF.

J is TRBJ2-1 and V is TRBV4-2; D call uncertain. CDR1 is LGHNA, CDR2 YNFKEQ, per germline. Trimming pared 0 bases from V and 10 bases from J, leaving 13 bases between. There are 14 residues in the CDR3. CDR3 in DNA: TGTGCCAGCAGCCAAGATGCGGCTACCGGGGAGCAGTTCTTC. Translated: CASSQDAATGEQFF.

V and J are TRBV28 and TRBJ1-2, with TRBD1 identical over 9 bases. Trimming took 2 bases from V and 10 from J; bases not matched to a gene: 8. Germline CDR1 and CDR2: MDHEN and SYDVKM. The CDR3 loop spans 14 amino acids. The CDR3 sequence: CASSLKGQGAFYTF. The CDR3 DNA is TGTGCCAGCAGTTTAAAGGGACAGGGAGCCTTCTACACCTTC.

The chain links TRBV18 to TRBJ1-4, with 7 bases that match TRBD1. The V and J ends lost 8 bases and 8 bases, in that order; junction bases with no gene match: 8. Germline CDR1 reads KGHSH; CDR2 reads LQKENI. This CDR3 is built from 13 residues. The CDR3 bases are TGTGCCAGCGCAGGGGGGTTGGAAGAAAAACTGTTTTTT. As protein: CASAGGLEEKLFF.

This clone was recorded only once. The chain links TRBV23-1 to TRBJ2-1; possibly TRBD2 for D (5 bases). TRBV23-1 falls under the ORF class, with uncertain function. Trimming pared 2 bases from V and 7 bases from J, leaving 18 bases between. CDR3 length equals 16 residues. For the CDR3, the DNA is TGCGCCAGCAGTCAAAGGTTGGGTGTTTCGGGGAATGAGCAGTTCTTC. Protein: CASSQRLGVSGNEQFF.

CDR3 nucleotides: TGCGCCAGCAGATTACAGGGGACTGAAGCTTTCTTT. It codes for CASRLQGTEAFF. This chain connects TRBV5-1 to TRBJ1-1; 7 bases line up with TRBD1. The CDR3 sequence is 12 residues long. From germline, CDR1 is SGHRS and CDR2 YFSETQ. V was clipped by 5 bases and J by 5 bases; unmatched bases: 3.

The count of this clone is one. The gene calls are TRBV19 and TRBJ2-5; 10 bases match TRBD2. From germline, CDR1 is LNHDA and CDR2 SQIVND (reference sequence). This CDR3 is built from 16 residues. V was pared by 6 bases and J by 4 bases, with 11 bases of the junction left unmatched. The DNA for the CDR3 is TGTGCCAGTAGCATTCTATCCCGGACTAGCGGAGAGACCCAGTACTTC. It codes for CASSILSRTSGETQYF.

V and J are TRBV10-3 and TRBJ1-4; D not resolved. Germline CDR1 and CDR2: ENHRY and SYGVKD. V lost 0 bases to trimming and J lost 3 bases, with 11 bases between them. This CDR3 is built from 16 residues. The CDR3 spells CAISESSGQPNEKLFF. The CDR3 bases are TGTGCCATCAGTGAGTCGAGTGGGCAGCCTAATGAAAAACTGTTTTTT.

The gene calls are TRBV19 and TRBJ1-2, with 7 bases fitting TRBD1. Germline V gene data show CDR1 as LNHDA and CDR2 as SQIVND (reference sequence). This CDR3 has 14 residues. Germline trimming cut 6 bases from V and 0 bases from J; bases unmatched to any gene: 4. The CDR3 is CASSPQGTNYGYTF. In DNA, the CDR3 is TGTGCCAGTAGCCCACAGGGGACTAACTATGGCTACACCTTC.

This chain uses TRBV7-2 with TRBJ2-7, with 7 bases that match TRBD1. The CDR3 runs to 14 residues. Unmatched junction bases numbered 6, after V lost 6 bases and J lost 1 base. In germline, CDR1 is SGHTA, CDR2 FQGNSA. For the CDR3, the DNA is TGTGCCAGCAGGCCGACAGGGTGGTCCTACGAGCAGTACTTC. Translating gives CASRPTGWSYEQYF.

This rearrangement joins TRBV6-2 or TRBV6-3 to TRBJ2-4, with 12 bases aligning to TRBD1. The trim removed 0 bases at V and 10 bases at J, leaving 4 bases unmatched. The CDR3 totals 15 residues. The germline CDR1 and CDR2 sequences are MNHEY and SVGEGT. CDR3 in amino acids: CASSYSGTGGKIQYF. The CDR3 DNA sequence: TGTGCCAGCAGTTACTCGGGGACAGGGGGCAAGATTCAGTACTTC.

This clone was counted a few times. The chain recombines TRBV29-1 with TRBJ2-7; possibly TRBD2 for D (7 bases). CDR1 SQVTM and CDR2 ANQGSEA come from the germline V gene. V lost 3 bases and J lost 0, with 18 bases in between. The length of the CDR3 is 16 residues. Here the CDR3 reads CSVDLRGAPLSYEQYF. The CDR3 nucleotides read TGCAGCGTTGACCTCCGGGGGGCTCCCCTCTCCTACGAGCAGTACTTC.

The CDR3 loop is CASSQPIPSTGQDNEQFF. CDR3 sequence (DNA): TGTGCCAGCAGCCAACCCATCCCCTCGACAGGGCAAGACAATGAGCAGTTCTTC. The chain recombines TRBV3-1 (or the pseudogene TRBV3-2) with TRBJ2-1; 7 bases are shared with TRBD1. The CDR3 has 18 amino acids. J was trimmed by 5 bases and V by 2 bases; bases with no gene match: 15. Germline V CDR1 and CDR2: LGHDT, YNNKEL (reference sequence).

The chain recombines TRBV2 with TRBJ2-1, with no clear D. The CDR3 loop spans 12 amino acids. With 1 base removed from V and 7 bases from J, the gap between germline ends came to 5 bases. Germline CDR1 and CDR2: SNHLY and FYNNEI. The DNA of the CDR3 is TGTGCCAGCAGTGAAGGTAGAAATGAGCAGTTCTTC. This encodes CASSEGRNEQFF.

This clone has only a few counts. The rearrangement uses TRBV3-1 (or the pseudogene TRBV3-2) and TRBJ1-1; TRBD1 aligns across 7 bases. The CDR3 length is 12 residues. The ends lost 3 bases at V and 8 bases at J; junction bases unmatched: 3. The V gene's germline CDR1 is LGHDT and CDR2 YNNKEL (reference sequence). The chain's CDR3 is CASSHRQGEAFF. CDR3 in DNA: TGTGCCAGCAGCCATAGACAGGGCGAAGCTTTCTTT.